This T cell receptor (beta chain) comes out of a study of graft-versus-host responses after intestinal transplantation. In the study overall: Following induction with anti-thymocyte globulin, all recipients were given tacrolimus and steroids for around three years. Findings of the study overall: GvH clones detected in recipient marrow included some appearing first in ileum or blood. Some patients had graft-donor T cell macrochimerism. In their allografts, the ratios of graft-versus-host to host-versus-graft T cell clones were high. Peak levels of circulating GvH clones tracked with early post-transplant HvG declines.

The CDR3 spans 12 residues. The germline gives CDR1 MGHRA, CDR2 YSYEKL. Between the trimmed V and J ends, which lost 0 bases and 4 bases, there was a span of 3 bases. With regard to this clone: No antigen is known for it.

TCRdb's table, derived via immunoSEQ multiplex PCR, lists solely in-frame clones and lacks some. Of about 99,000 clones detected, 93% appear once; the ten largest clones hold around 1.2%. The sequences come from unstimulated CD8+ T cells sorted from spleen or lymph node cells, collected before intestinal transplant. This chain connects TRBV4-1 to TRBJ2-5; D is unresolved. The TCR originated in a human donor who received an intestinal transplant. CDR3 region: CASSQDLETQYF. CDR3 bases: TGCGCCAGCAGCCAAGATCTAGAGACCCAGTACTTC.